This T cell receptor (beta chain) was recovered during a study of graft-versus-host responses after intestinal transplantation. For the study at large: The transplants performed in recipients were multivisceral, liver-intestinal, or isolated intestinal. Study results and caveats: Detected in recipient marrow were GvH clones, some of which were first observed in ileum or blood. Allografts of patients with graft-donor T cell macrochimerism showed high graft-versus-host to host-versus-graft clone ratios.

Some clones are missing from TCRdb's copy, which holds only in-frame ones; the method was immunoSEQ multiplex PCR. The data contain just under 50,000 clones, 70% to 85% of them seen just once; the ten biggest clones take up around 0.5%. The V gene's germline CDR1 is SGHNT and CDR2 YYREEE (reference sequence). The junction had 2 bases not matched to a gene; V was cut back by 2 bases and J by 1 base. This CDR3 spans 15 amino acids. Points on this clone: Its antigen remains unknown.

The specimen comprised unstimulated CD4+ T cells sorted from spleen or lymph node cells, sampled before transplant. This clonotype was sampled from a human donor who was the organ donor for an intestinal transplant. The gene calls are TRBV5-4 and TRBJ2-4, with 8 bases identical to TRBD2. CDR3 region: CASSFSSGAKNIQYF. The CDR3 DNA reads TGTGCCAGCAGCTTTTCTAGCGGGGCCAAAAACATTCAGTACTTC.